A selection of T cell receptor beta chains follows, all from one sample in a study of blood T cells in healthy people across ages. In TCRdb, the 5' RACE reads were re-called with MiXCR into one record per CDR3 protein. The data hold hundreds of thousands of distinct CDR3 sequences, with around two fifths observed a single time. What was sequenced was blood. The receptor source for this set is a man in his sixties in good health. The CDR3 runs from the conserved cysteine through the conserved F or W. A D gene is named only where the DNA matches it firmly. Clone size appears in some rows only: once, few, many, or a class for an expanded clone.

d_call: -
j_call: TRBJ2-1
clone_size: -
v_call: TRBV27
cdr3_aa: CASSKVYGIGLNEQFF
cdr3_nt: TGTGCCAGCAGTAAAGTTTACGGTATTGGTTTGAATGAGCAGTTCTTC

d_call: -
j_call: TRBJ2-5
clone_size: few
v_call: TRBV2
cdr3_aa: CASRDAVGGEETQYF
cdr3_nt: TGTGCCAGCAGGGACGCCGTTGGGGGCGAAGAGACCCAGTACTTC

d_call: -
j_call: TRBJ2-3
clone_size: -
v_call: TRBV20-1
cdr3_aa: CSAARSDYTQYF
cdr3_nt: TGCAGTGCTGCCCGATCGGACTATACGCAGTATTTT

d_call: -
j_call: TRBJ1-2
clone_size: once
v_call: TRBV9
cdr3_aa: CASSVERAEGSYTF
cdr3_nt: TGTGCCAGCAGCGTCGAAAGGGCAGAGGGGAGCTACACCTTC

d_call: TRBD1
j_call: TRBJ2-7
clone_size: few
v_call: TRBV27
cdr3_aa: CASRKTGGSEQYF
cdr3_nt: TGTGCCAGCAGAAAGACAGGGGGCTCCGAGCAGTACTTC

d_call: -
j_call: TRBJ2-5
clone_size: -
v_call: TRBV7-9
cdr3_aa: CASSYREIEGLETQYF
cdr3_nt: TGTGCCAGCAGCTACAGGGAAATTGAGGGATTAGAGACCCAGTACTTC

d_call: -
j_call: TRBJ2-1
clone_size: few
v_call: TRBV4-1
cdr3_aa: CASSQVDLGFSYNEQFF
cdr3_nt: TGCGCCAGCAGCCAAGTCGATCTGGGCTTCTCCTACAATGAGCAGTTCTTC

d_call: -
j_call: TRBJ1-2
clone_size: many
v_call: TRBV9
cdr3_aa: CASTPGGRTNYGYTF
cdr3_nt: TGTGCCAGCACCCCTGGGGGGAGAACTAACTATGGCTACACCTTC

d_call: -
j_call: TRBJ2-2
clone_size: -
v_call: TRBV30
cdr3_aa: CAWSVRPGPTGELFF
cdr3_nt: TGTGCCTGGAGTGTACGACCGGGACCCACCGGGGAGCTGTTTTTT

d_call: TRBD1
j_call: TRBJ2-2
clone_size: -
v_call: TRBV14
cdr3_aa: CASSQPRDRGQPNTGELFF
cdr3_nt: TGTGCCAGCAGCCAACCCCGGGACAGGGGGCAACCGAACACCGGGGAGCTGTTTTTT

d_call: TRBD2
j_call: TRBJ2-3
clone_size: -
v_call: TRBV5-1
cdr3_aa: CASSERAGVGADTQYF
cdr3_nt: TGCGCCAGCAGCGAACGAGCGGGGGTTGGCGCAGATACGCAGTATTTT

d_call: -
j_call: TRBJ1-5
clone_size: few
v_call: TRBV4-3
cdr3_aa: CASSQDPQAQPQHF
cdr3_nt: TGCGCCAGCAGCCAAGACCCCCAGGCTCAGCCCCAGCATTTT